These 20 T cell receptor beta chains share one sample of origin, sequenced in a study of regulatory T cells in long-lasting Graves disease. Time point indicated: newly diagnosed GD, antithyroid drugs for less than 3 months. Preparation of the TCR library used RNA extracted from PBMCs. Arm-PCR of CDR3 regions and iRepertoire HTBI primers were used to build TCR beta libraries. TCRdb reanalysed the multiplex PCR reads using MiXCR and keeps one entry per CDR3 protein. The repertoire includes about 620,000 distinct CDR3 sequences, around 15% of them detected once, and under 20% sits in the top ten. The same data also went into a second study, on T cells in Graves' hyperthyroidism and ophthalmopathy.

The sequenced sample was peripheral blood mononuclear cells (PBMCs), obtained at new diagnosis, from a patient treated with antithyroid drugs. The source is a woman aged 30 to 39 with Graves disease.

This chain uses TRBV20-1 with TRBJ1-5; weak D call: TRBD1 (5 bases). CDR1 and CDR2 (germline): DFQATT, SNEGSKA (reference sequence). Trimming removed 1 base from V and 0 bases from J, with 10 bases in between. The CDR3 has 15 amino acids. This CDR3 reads CSARGDSSSNQPQHF. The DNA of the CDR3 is TGCAGTGCTAGAGGCGACAGCTCTAGCAATCAGCCCCAGCATTTT.

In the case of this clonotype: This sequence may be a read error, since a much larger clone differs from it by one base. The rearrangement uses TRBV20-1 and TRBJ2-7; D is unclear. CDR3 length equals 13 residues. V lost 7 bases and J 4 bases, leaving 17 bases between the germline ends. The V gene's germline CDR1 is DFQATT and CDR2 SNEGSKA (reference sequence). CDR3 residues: CSVRRPFYYEQYF. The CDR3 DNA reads TGCAGTGTCCGCCGGCCGTTCTATTACGAGCAGTACTTC.

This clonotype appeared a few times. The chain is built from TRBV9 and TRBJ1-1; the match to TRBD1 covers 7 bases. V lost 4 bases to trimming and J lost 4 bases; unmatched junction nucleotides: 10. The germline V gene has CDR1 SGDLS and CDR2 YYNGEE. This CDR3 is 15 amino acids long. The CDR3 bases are TGTGCCAGCAGCCCCCGGGACAGTACGGGCACTGAAGCTTTCTTT. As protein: CASSPRDSTGTEAFF.

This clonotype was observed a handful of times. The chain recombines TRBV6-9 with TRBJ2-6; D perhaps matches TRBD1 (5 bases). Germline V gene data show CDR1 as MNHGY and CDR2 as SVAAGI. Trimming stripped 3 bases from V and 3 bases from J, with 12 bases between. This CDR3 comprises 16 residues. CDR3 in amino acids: CASSYELGDGANVLTF. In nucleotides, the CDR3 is TGTGCCAGCAGTTACGAATTAGGGGATGGGGCCAACGTCCTGACTTTC.

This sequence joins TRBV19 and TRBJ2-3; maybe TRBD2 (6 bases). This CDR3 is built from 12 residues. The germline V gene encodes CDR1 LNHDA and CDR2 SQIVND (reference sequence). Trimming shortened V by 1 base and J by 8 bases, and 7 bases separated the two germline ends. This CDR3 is CASSIVGSTQYF. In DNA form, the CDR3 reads TGTGCCAGTAGTATAGTCGGGAGTACGCAGTATTTT.

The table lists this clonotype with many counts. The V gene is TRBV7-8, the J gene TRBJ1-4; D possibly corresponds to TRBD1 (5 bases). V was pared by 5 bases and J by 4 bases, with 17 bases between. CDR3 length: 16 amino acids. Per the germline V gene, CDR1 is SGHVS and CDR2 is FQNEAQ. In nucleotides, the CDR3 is TGTGCCAGCAGCACGCGGGACGGGAGCTATAATGAAAAACTGTTTTTT. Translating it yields CASSTRDGSYNEKLFF.

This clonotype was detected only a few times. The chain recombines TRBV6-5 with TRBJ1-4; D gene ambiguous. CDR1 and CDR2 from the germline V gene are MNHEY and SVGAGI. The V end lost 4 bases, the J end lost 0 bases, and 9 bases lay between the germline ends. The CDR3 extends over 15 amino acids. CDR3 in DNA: TGTGCCAGCAGTTGGACCGACGCAACTAATGAAAAACTGTTTTTT. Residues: CASSWTDATNEKLFF.

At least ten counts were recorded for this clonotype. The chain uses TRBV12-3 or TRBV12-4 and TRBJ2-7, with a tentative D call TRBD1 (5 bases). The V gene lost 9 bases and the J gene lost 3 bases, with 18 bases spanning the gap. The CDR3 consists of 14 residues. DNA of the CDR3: TGTGCCAGGGATTGGACATTAGATTACTACGAGCAGTACTTC. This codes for CARDWTLDYYEQYF.

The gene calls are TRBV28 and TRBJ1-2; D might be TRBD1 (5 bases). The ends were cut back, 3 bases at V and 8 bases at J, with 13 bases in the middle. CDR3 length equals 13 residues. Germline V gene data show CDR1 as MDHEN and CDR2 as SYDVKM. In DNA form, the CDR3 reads TGTGCCAGCAGTTTTACAGACAGAGGGGGCTACACCTTC. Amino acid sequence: CASSFTDRGGYTF.

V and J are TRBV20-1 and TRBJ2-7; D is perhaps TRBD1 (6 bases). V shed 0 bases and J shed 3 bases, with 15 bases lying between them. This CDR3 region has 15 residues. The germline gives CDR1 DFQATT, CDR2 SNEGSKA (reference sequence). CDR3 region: CSARDSLGGNYEQYF. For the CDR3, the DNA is TGCAGTGCTAGAGATAGCCTAGGGGGAAACTACGAGCAGTACTTC.

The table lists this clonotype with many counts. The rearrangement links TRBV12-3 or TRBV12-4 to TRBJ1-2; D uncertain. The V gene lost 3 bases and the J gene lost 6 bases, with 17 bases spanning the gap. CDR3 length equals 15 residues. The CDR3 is CASSFSYGQGNGYTF. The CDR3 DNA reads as TGTGCCAGCAGTTTTAGTTACGGTCAAGGGAATGGCTACACCTTC.

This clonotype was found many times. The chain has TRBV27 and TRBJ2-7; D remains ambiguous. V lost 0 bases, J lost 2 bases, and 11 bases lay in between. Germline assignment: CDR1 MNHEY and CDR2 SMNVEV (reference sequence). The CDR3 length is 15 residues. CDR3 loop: CASSLSSSGTYEQYF. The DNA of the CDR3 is TGTGCCAGCAGTTTATCGTCTAGTGGTACCTACGAGCAGTACTTC.

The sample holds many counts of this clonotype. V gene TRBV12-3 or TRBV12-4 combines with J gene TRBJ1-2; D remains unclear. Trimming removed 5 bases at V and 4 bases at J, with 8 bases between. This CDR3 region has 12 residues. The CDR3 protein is CASSPKSYGYTF. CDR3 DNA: TGTGCCAGCAGTCCCAAAAGCTATGGCTACACCTTC.

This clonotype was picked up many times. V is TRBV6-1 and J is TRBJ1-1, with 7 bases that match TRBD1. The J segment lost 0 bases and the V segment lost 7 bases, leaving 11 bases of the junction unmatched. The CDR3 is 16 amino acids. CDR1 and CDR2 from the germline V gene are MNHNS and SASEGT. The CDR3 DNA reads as TGTGCCAGCACCCCACTTGGGACAGTCATGAACACTGAAGCTTTCTTT. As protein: CASTPLGTVMNTEAFF.

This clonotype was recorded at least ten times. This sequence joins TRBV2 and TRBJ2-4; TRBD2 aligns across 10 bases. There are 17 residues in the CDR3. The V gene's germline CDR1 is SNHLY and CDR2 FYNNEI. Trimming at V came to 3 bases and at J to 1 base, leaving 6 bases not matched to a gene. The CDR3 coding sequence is TGTGCCAGCAGTGATGGGCGTAGCGGGAGGGCCAAAAACATTCAGTACTTC. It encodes CASSDGRSGRAKNIQYF.

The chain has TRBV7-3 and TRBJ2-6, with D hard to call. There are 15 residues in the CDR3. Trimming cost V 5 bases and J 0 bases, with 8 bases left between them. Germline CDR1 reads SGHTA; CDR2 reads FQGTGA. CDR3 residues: CASSGRASGANVLTF. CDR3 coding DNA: TGTGCCAGCAGCGGACGAGCCTCTGGGGCCAACGTCCTGACTTTC.

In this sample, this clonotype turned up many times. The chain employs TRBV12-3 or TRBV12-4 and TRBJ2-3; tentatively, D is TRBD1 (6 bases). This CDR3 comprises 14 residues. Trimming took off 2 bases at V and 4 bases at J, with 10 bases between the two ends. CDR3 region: CASSLKQGADTQYF. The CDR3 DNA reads TGTGCCAGCAGTTTAAAACAGGGTGCAGATACGCAGTATTTT.

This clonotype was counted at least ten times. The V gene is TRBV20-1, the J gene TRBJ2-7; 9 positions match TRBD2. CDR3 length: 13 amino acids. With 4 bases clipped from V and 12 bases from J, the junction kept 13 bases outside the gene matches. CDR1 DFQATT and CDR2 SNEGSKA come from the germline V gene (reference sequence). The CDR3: CSATGTSPVSWYF. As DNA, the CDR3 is TGCAGTGCTACCGGGACTAGCCCCGTTTCTTGGTACTTC.

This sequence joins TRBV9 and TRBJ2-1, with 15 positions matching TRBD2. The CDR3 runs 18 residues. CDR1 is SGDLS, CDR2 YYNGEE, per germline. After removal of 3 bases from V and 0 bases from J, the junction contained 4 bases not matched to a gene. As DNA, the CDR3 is TGTGCCAGCAGCGGGGGACTAGCGGGAGGACCCTCCTACAATGAGCAGTTCTTC. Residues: CASSGGLAGGPSYNEQFF.

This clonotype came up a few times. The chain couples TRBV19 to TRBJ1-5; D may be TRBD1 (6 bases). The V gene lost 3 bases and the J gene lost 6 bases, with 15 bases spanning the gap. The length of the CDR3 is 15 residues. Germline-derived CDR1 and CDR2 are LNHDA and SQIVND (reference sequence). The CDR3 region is CASSILGGAGQPQHF. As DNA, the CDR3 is TGTGCCAGTAGTATTCTGGGGGGGGCGGGTCAGCCCCAGCATTTT.